The 10 T cell receptor beta chains given below trace back to one sample, sequenced in a study of graft-versus-host responses after intestinal transplantation. The method was immunoSEQ multiplex PCR; TCRdb's version includes in-frame clones alone and lacks a portion of them. The sample lists around 17,000 clones, 65% to 90% seen once, with 5% to 6.5% in the top ten. Graft material was processed, releasing intraepithelial and lamina propria lymphocytes. Sequenced here: ileum tissue, sampled 17 days after transplant. These receptor sequences come from a human patient who received an intestinal transplant, so some T cells may come from the graft donor.

The CDR3 protein is CASFRAGGPYEQYF. DNA of the CDR3: TGTGCCAGCTTCAGGGCGGGAGGGCCCTACGAGCAGTACTTC. The rearrangement uses TRBV2 and TRBJ2-7; 9 bases are shared with TRBD2. This CDR3 is built from 14 residues. CDR1 SNHLY and CDR2 FYNNEI come from the germline V gene. Trimming took 8 bases from V and 2 from J; bases not matched to a gene: 7.

This clone was recorded only once. The chain couples TRBV25-1 to TRBJ2-2; D possibly corresponds to TRBD2 (6 bases). V gave up 5 bases and J gave up 0 bases, with 7 bases separating them. In germline, CDR1 is MGHDK, CDR2 SYGVNS. The CDR3 totals 14 residues. The CDR3 loop is CASSWGANTGELFF. The DNA of the CDR3 is TGTGCCAGCAGTTGGGGGGCGAACACCGGGGAGCTGTTTTTT.

The gene calls are TRBV5-1 and TRBJ2-7; unclear D gene. The CDR3 is made up of 13 amino acids. Per the germline V gene, CDR1 is SGHRS and CDR2 is YFSETQ. Trimming left V 4 bases short and J 0 bases short, with 8 bases between. CDR3: CASSGQISYEQYF. Written as DNA, the CDR3 is TGCGCCAGCAGCGGGCAGATCTCCTACGAGCAGTACTTC.

The J gene is TRBJ1-1, the V gene TRBV14; D gene uncertain. CDR3 length: 13 amino acids. CDR1 is SGHDN, CDR2 FVKESK, per germline. V gave up 0 bases and J gave up 4 bases, with 6 bases separating them. The CDR3 coding sequence is TGTGCCAGCAGCCAAGATGGCCGCACTGAAGCTTTCTTT. Translated, it gives CASSQDGRTEAFF.

The chain joins TRBV28 to TRBJ2-7; D gene uncertain. This CDR3 region has 14 residues. The V gene lost 3 bases and the J gene lost 2 bases, with 11 bases spanning the gap. Germline CDR1 reads MDHEN; CDR2 reads SYDVKM. CDR3: CASSLELGPYEQYF. The CDR3 nucleotides are TGTGCCAGCAGTTTGGAGTTGGGCCCCTACGAGCAGTACTTC.

The rearrangement joins TRBV4-1 to TRBJ2-5; 7 nucleotides line up with TRBD1. The V segment lost 1 base and the J segment 1 base; nucleotides outside the gene matches: 3. This CDR3 is 15 amino acids long. Germline CDR1 and CDR2: MGHRA and YSYEKL. CDR3 in DNA: TGCGCCAGCAGCCAAGCAACAGGGGTCCAAGAGACCCAGTACTTC. This encodes CASSQATGVQETQYF.

This rearrangement joins TRBV7-2 to TRBJ2-7; D is undetermined. The CDR3 extends over 11 amino acids. Trimming pared 5 bases from V and 3 bases from J, leaving 5 bases between. The germline CDR1 and CDR2 sequences are SGHTA and FQGNSA. CDR3 region: CASSPYYEQYF. CDR3 DNA sequence: TGTGCCAGCAGCCCCTACTACGAGCAGTACTTC.

About this clone: Other DNA sequences in the same sample also yield this CDR3. The V call is TRBV28, the J call TRBJ1-1; 7 nucleotides align to TRBD1. The CDR3 runs to 12 residues. Germline values: CDR1 MDHEN, CDR2 SYDVKM. The V gene end was trimmed by 3 bases and the J gene end by 8 bases; junction bases not matched to a gene: 3. The CDR3 DNA sequence: TGTGCCAGCAGTTTGGACAGGACCGAAGCTTTCTTT. It codes for CASSLDRTEAFF.

The chain recombines TRBV7-3 with TRBJ2-2; D possibly uses TRBD1 or TRBD2 (6 bases each). From germline, CDR1 is SGHTA and CDR2 FQGTGA. This CDR3 region has 18 residues. The ends were cut back, 5 bases at V and 2 bases at J, with 21 bases in the middle. The DNA for the CDR3 is TGTGCCAGCAGCCCCTCCGGGAGCAGGGGTTACAACACCGGGGAGCTGTTTTTT. It specifies CASSPSGSRGYNTGELFF.

The rearrangement uses TRBV4-1 and TRBJ2-7; no reliable D call. V gave up 0 bases and J gave up 2 bases, with 5 bases separating them. The CDR3 covers 13 residues. The V gene's germline CDR1 is MGHRA and CDR2 YSYEKL. The CDR3 region has the DNA TGCGCCAGCAGCCAAGACTTGACCTACGAGCAGTACTTC. This gives the protein CASSQDLTYEQYF.